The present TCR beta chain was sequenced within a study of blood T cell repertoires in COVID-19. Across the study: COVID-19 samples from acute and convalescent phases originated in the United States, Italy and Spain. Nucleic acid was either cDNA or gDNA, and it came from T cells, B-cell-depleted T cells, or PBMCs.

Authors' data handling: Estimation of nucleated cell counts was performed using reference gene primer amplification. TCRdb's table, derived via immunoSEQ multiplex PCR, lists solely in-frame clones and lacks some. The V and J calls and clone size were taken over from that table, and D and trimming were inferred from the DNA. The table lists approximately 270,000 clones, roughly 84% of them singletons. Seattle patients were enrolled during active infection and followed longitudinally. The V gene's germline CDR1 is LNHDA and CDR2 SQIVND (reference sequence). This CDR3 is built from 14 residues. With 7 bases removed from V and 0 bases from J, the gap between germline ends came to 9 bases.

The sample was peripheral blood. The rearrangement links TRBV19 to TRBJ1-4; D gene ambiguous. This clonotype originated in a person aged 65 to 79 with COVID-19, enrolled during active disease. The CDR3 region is CASKRTPTNEKLFF. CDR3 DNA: TGTGCCAGTAAAAGGACTCCAACTAATGAAAAACTGTTTTTT.